These 14 T cell receptor beta chains were all obtained from the same sample, sequenced in a study of blood T cell repertoires in COVID-19. Data came from immunoSEQ multiplex PCR; TCRdb stores just in-frame clones and leaves some out. The data show about 160,000 clones, with 80% to 90% seen just once and roughly 1% held by the top ten. The sequencing sample was made of peripheral blood. These receptors were collected from a man in his forties with acute or convalescent COVID-19.

The chain recombines TRBV11-2 with TRBJ1-6, with D unresolved. Germline V CDR1 and CDR2: SGHAT, FQNNGV. V was pared by 8 bases and J by 3 bases, with 11 bases between. The CDR3 covers 14 residues. The CDR3 protein is CASAVGVYNSPLHF. CDR3 DNA: TGTGCCAGCGCAGTCGGGGTCTATAATTCACCCCTCCACTTT.

The V and J genes are TRBV5-5 and TRBJ2-7; 7 bases map to TRBD2. The CDR3 spans 15 residues. Germline-derived CDR1 and CDR2 are SGHKS and YYEKEE (reference sequence). Unmatched junction bases numbered 8, after V lost 4 bases and J lost 1 base. CDR3 protein: CASSLGLAASYEQYF. CDR3 in DNA: TGTGCCAGCAGCCTGGGGCTAGCGGCTTCCTACGAGCAGTACTTC.

This clone was seen a single time. The rearrangement uses TRBV2 and TRBJ1-1, with a possible D match to TRBD1 (5 bases). V lost 7 bases, J lost 1 base, and 10 bases lay in between. This CDR3 region has 13 residues. Per the germline V gene, CDR1 is SNHLY and CDR2 is FYNNEI. For the CDR3, the DNA is TGTGCCAGCACCTCCCAGGGGAACACTGAAGCTTTCTTT. This encodes CASTSQGNTEAFF.

This chain links TRBV10-1 with TRBJ2-3; 9 bases line up with TRBD1. This CDR3 spans 14 amino acids. The V gene end was trimmed by 8 bases and the J gene end by 3 bases; junction bases not matched to a gene: 6. Germline CDR1 WNHNN, CDR2 SYGVQD (reference sequence). CDR3 DNA sequence: TGCGCCAGCGCAGTGGACAGGGGAACAGATACGCAGTATTTT. As protein: CASAVDRGTDTQYF.

This sequence joins TRBV10-3 and TRBJ1-2, with 9 bases fitting TRBD1. This CDR3 has 14 amino acids. CDR1 ENHRY and CDR2 SYGVKD come from the germline V gene. V shed 6 bases and J 6 bases; nucleotides not matched to a gene: 8. The CDR3 region has the DNA TGTGCCATCAGATCACAGGGGGCCTCTGATGGCTACACCTTC. Translated, it gives CAIRSQGASDGYTF.

The V call is TRBV9, the J call TRBJ2-5, with TRBD1 matching over 7 bases. The CDR3 is made up of 16 amino acids. The J segment lost 5 bases and the V segment lost 3 bases, leaving 13 bases of the junction unmatched. CDR1 is SGDLS, CDR2 YYNGEE, per germline. The CDR3 coding sequence is TGTGCCAGCAGCGCGCAGGCAGGGGGAGTGTGGGAGACCCAGTACTTC. It specifies CASSAQAGGVWETQYF.

The rearrangement links TRBV19 to TRBJ1-2; 9 bases fit TRBD1. The CDR3 loop spans 16 amino acids. Germline V CDR1 and CDR2: LNHDA, SQIVND (reference sequence). The junction had 8 bases not matched to a gene; V was cut back by 5 bases and J by 1 base. The CDR3 sequence is CASSAGQGLGNYGYTF. CDR3 DNA: TGTGCCAGTAGTGCTGGACAGGGGCTGGGTAACTATGGCTACACCTTC.

The genes are TRBV11-2 and TRBJ2-7; a possible D gene is TRBD1 (6 bases). CDR1 SGHAT and CDR2 FQNNGV come from the germline V gene. This CDR3 is 12 amino acids long. Trimming shortened V by 6 bases and J by 5 bases, and 11 bases separated the two germline ends. The CDR3 loop is CASSLQGHEQYF. In DNA, the CDR3 is TGTGCCAGCAGTCTACAGGGTCACGAGCAGTACTTC.

V is TRBV3-1 (or the pseudogene TRBV3-2) and J is TRBJ2-7; no definite D call. The CDR3 runs 13 residues. Germline assignment: CDR1 LGHDT and CDR2 YNNKEL (reference sequence). The V and J ends lost 5 bases and 6 bases respectively, with 14 bases between them. The CDR3 region has the DNA TGTGCCAGCAGCGCAATTACTCCCGGCGAGCAGTACTTC. It codes for CASSAITPGEQYF.

The V gene is TRBV7-9, the J gene TRBJ1-2; the D is unclear. Per germline, CDR1 SEHNR and CDR2 FQNEAQ (reference sequence). The length of the CDR3 is 14 residues. V dropped 1 base and J dropped 4 bases, with 10 bases sitting between them. In DNA form, the CDR3 reads TGTGCCAGCAGCTTAGGGACCGAGGGCTATGGCTACACCTTC. Its protein product is CASSLGTEGYGYTF.

The count of this clone is one. This CDR3 is CASSQSSYEQYF. CDR3 DNA sequence: TGTGCCAGCAGCCAATCGTCCTACGAGCAGTACTTC. The chain couples TRBV3-1 (or the pseudogene TRBV3-2) to TRBJ2-7; D not resolved. Germline V lookup: CDR1 LGHDT, CDR2 YNNKEL (reference sequence). Trimming took 2 bases from V and 1 from J, leaving 3 bases between them. The CDR3 has 12 residues.

The sample holds a few counts of this clone. This chain uses TRBV5-1 with TRBJ2-3; possible D gene TRBD2, 6 bases. V lost 3 bases to trimming and J lost 0 bases, with 8 bases between them. Per germline, CDR1 SGHRS and CDR2 YFSETQ. This CDR3 contains 14 residues. The CDR3 bases are TGCGCCAGCAGCTCCGGGACTAGCACAGATACGCAGTATTTT. Residues: CASSSGTSTDTQYF. Variable domain in full (rest from reference TRBV5-1 and TRBJ2-3): KAGVTQTPRYLIKTRGQQVTLSCSPISGHRSVSWYQQTPGQGLQFLFEYFSETQRNKGNFPGRFSGRQFSNSRSEMNVSTLELGDSALYLCASSSGTSTDTQYFGPGTRLTVL.

This clone was recorded once. One junction end disagrees with the germline gene, perhaps due to a read error. This sequence joins TRBV3-1 (or the pseudogene TRBV3-2) and TRBJ2-1; 14 nucleotides match TRBD2. The V gene's germline CDR1 is LGHDT and CDR2 YNNKEL (reference sequence). This CDR3 contains 16 residues. Here the CDR3 reads CASGQRLAGGYNEQFF. The CDR3 coding sequence is TGTGCCAGCGGCCAACGACTAGCGGGGGGGTACAATGAGCAGTTCTTC.

The V call is TRBV2, the J call TRBJ1-2; D might be TRBD1 (5 bases). Germline V gene lookup returns CDR1 SNHLY and CDR2 FYNNEI. Trimming removed 3 bases at V and 1 base at J, with 12 bases between. This CDR3 is 15 amino acids long. The CDR3 spells CASSDIRGVNYGYTF. CDR3 nucleotides: TGTGCCAGCAGTGACATCCGGGGGGTTAACTATGGCTACACCTTC.